This section outlines one T cell receptor beta chain sequence together with its context. Original methodology: For nucleated cells, counts were estimated from reference gene primer amplification. The data were produced by immunoSEQ multiplex PCR, yet TCRdb's version contains in-frame clones alone and is incomplete. Clone size and V and J calls were adopted from that table, with D and trimming inferred from the DNA. This table holds some 120,000 clones, roughly 91% found once. The data were obtained in a study of blood T cell repertoires in COVID-19. The material sequenced was peripheral blood. The sequence was obtained from a human donor with acute or convalescent COVID-19. The donor label of this sample is uncertain.

The CDR3 spells CASRITGLNTEAFF. CDR3 in DNA: TGTGCCAGCAGAATTACAGGGTTGAACACTGAAGCTTTCTTT. The V call is TRBV27, the J call TRBJ1-1; weak D call: TRBD1 (6 bases). CDR1 is MNHEY, CDR2 SMNVEV, per germline (reference sequence). The germline V and J ends were trimmed by 6 bases and 0 bases, with 11 bases remaining between them. The CDR3 loop spans 14 amino acids.